The 23 T cell receptor beta chains below come from one sample, sequenced in a study of shared clonotypes between healthy human individuals. CD8 cells regarded as naive lacked CD45RO, were positively chosen for CCR7, and omitted terminally differentiated effector memory CD45RA+ cells. Method: immunoSEQ multiplex PCR; TCRdb's copy keeps in-frame clones and lacks some. Found here are around 1.9 million clones, around 95% of them singletons; the top ten hold approximately 1.6%. Sequenced: naive CD8+ T cells from PBMCs. These receptors all stem from a man aged 18 to 29 in good health. Some clones in this sample may be carry-over from other donors' samples.

The rearrangement uses TRBV6-5 and TRBJ1-2, with a tentative D call TRBD1 (5 bases). The CDR3 has 13 amino acids. The V end was cut by 2 bases, the J end by 6 bases, with 10 bases between. CDR1 and CDR2 from the germline V gene are MNHEY and SVGAGI. The CDR3 DNA sequence: TGTGCCAGCAGTTACCTTCGAGGGGATGGCTACACCTTC. It translates to CASSYLRGDGYTF.

The chain couples TRBV7-2 to TRBJ2-1; TRBD2 matches 14 bases. Germline V lookup: CDR1 SGHTA, CDR2 FQGNSA. The CDR3 contains 16 residues. V was pared by 4 bases and J by 8 bases, with 7 bases of the junction left unmatched. The CDR3 reads CASSSTTGLAGDEQFF. CDR3 nucleotide sequence: TGTGCCAGCAGCTCGACGACGGGACTAGCGGGAGATGAGCAGTTCTTC. The complete variable domain, with remaining parts taken from reference TRBV7-2 and TRBJ2-1, reads GAGVSQSPSNKVTEKGKDVELRCDPISGHTALYWYRQSLGQGLEFLIYFQGNSAPDKSGLPSDRFSAERTGGSVSTLTIQRTQQEDSAVYLCASSSTTGLAGDEQFFGPGTRLTVL.

The CDR3 nucleotides are TGTGCCAGCAGTTACTCTGGCCCAAAAGAGACCCAGTACTTC. Its translation: CASSYSGPKETQYF. The chain links TRBV6-5 to TRBJ2-5, with unresolved D. The CDR3 sequence is 14 residues long. Trimming stripped 0 bases from V and 3 bases from J, with 8 bases between. The germline V gene has CDR1 MNHEY and CDR2 SVGAGI.

The chain combines TRBV27 with TRBJ2-7, with D possibly TRBD2 on 6 matching bases. CDR3 size: 13 residues. From germline, CDR1 is MNHEY and CDR2 SMNVEV (reference sequence). With 8 bases removed from V and 6 bases from J, the gap between germline ends came to 17 bases. CDR3 bases: TGTGCCAGCTCCCCCGGACTACCGTCCGAGCAGTACTTC. This encodes CASSPGLPSEQYF.

Notes on this clone: In the same sample, other DNA sequences code for this CDR3. This chain uses TRBV29-1 with TRBJ2-7; TRBD2 aligns across 9 bases. In germline, CDR1 is SQVTM, CDR2 ANQGSEA. Germline trimming cut 6 bases from V and 0 bases from J; bases unmatched to any gene: 3. The CDR3 runs 13 residues. For the CDR3, the DNA is TGCAGCGTGGGTAGCGGGAGCTCCTACGAGCAGTACTTC. This gives the protein CSVGSGSSYEQYF.

The V call is TRBV4-3, the J call TRBJ2-1, with D perhaps matching TRBD1 (6 bases). The CDR3 has 15 amino acids. V lost 7 bases and J 4 bases, leaving 17 bases between the germline ends. Germline V lookup: CDR1 LGHNA, CDR2 YSLEER. This CDR3 is CASNPGAGDYNEQFF. As DNA, the CDR3 is TGCGCCAGCAATCCCGGGGCAGGGGATTACAATGAGCAGTTCTTC.

The chain employs TRBV28 and TRBJ2-7; D might be TRBD1 (6 bases). The CDR3 has 14 amino acids. The germline V and J ends were trimmed by 4 bases and 1 base, with 11 bases remaining between them. The V gene's germline CDR1 is MDHEN and CDR2 SYDVKM. CDR3 sequence: CASSSGDMSYEQYF. As DNA, the CDR3 is TGTGCCAGCAGTTCTGGGGACATGTCCTACGAGCAGTACTTC.

The rearrangement links TRBV19 to TRBJ2-4; D is unclear. V lost 3 bases, J lost 0 bases, and 9 bases lay in between. Germline values: CDR1 LNHDA, CDR2 SQIVND (reference sequence). There are 15 residues in the CDR3. The CDR3 sequence is CASSIVMGAKNIQYF. The CDR3 DNA reads as TGTGCCAGTAGTATCGTGATGGGAGCCAAAAACATTCAGTACTTC.

The chain combines TRBV7-9 with TRBJ2-1, with D hard to call. The CDR3 contains 13 residues. Germline V CDR1 and CDR2: SEHNR, FQNEAQ (reference sequence). Trimming cost V 0 bases and J 9 bases, with 9 bases left between them. CDR3 sequence (DNA): TGTGCCAGCAGCTTAGCGCTGCGAAGTGAGCAGTTCTTC. This translates into CASSLALRSEQFF.

CDR3 sequence (DNA): TGTGCCAGCAGCTTATTACCGGAGGGGTATGGCTACACCTTC. Its protein product is CASSLLPEGYGYTF. V and J are TRBV7-8 and TRBJ1-2, with a tentative D call TRBD1 (5 bases). Germline V gene data show CDR1 as SGHVS and CDR2 as FQNEAQ. Trimming cost V 2 bases and J 5 bases, with 12 bases left between them. The CDR3 spans 14 residues.

The chain combines TRBV4-2 with TRBJ2-1; 11 nucleotides line up with TRBD2. This CDR3 region has 14 residues. The germline V gene has CDR1 LGHNA and CDR2 YNFKEQ. V dropped 8 bases and J dropped 9; count of bases not matched to a gene: 9. The CDR3 loop is CASGGPGLAVEQFF. CDR3 DNA sequence: TGTGCCAGCGGCGGGCCGGGACTAGCGGTTGAGCAGTTCTTC.

The chain combines TRBV7-2 with TRBJ2-2; 10 positions agree with TRBD2. The CDR3 covers 16 residues. V shed 2 bases, J shed 3 bases, and the junction held 3 bases outside the gene matches. CDR1 and CDR2 (germline): SGHTA, FQGNSA. The CDR3 here is CASSLLAGEYTGELFF. As DNA, the CDR3 is TGTGCCAGCAGCTTACTAGCGGGAGAATACACCGGGGAGCTGTTTTTT.

CDR3 residues: CASRAIGRDSYEQYF. For the CDR3, the DNA is TGTGCCAGCAGGGCCATCGGACGGGACTCCTACGAGCAGTACTTC. The V gene is TRBV28, the J gene TRBJ2-7; TRBD2 is a possible D gene (5 bases). The CDR3 is 15 amino acids. Germline V gene sequence: CDR1 MDHEN, CDR2 SYDVKM. The V end was cut by 6 bases, the J end by 0 bases, with 15 bases between.

The chain uses TRBV28 and TRBJ1-5; D not resolved. Trimming removed 1 base from V and 3 bases from J, with 13 bases in between. The germline gives CDR1 MDHEN, CDR2 SYDVKM. The length of the CDR3 is 16 residues. The DNA of the CDR3 is TGTGCCAGCAGTTTATCCTTTGGGAGGATCAATCAGCCCCAGCATTTT. It yields the protein CASSLSFGRINQPQHF.

The chain joins TRBV11-1 to TRBJ1-1; no definite D call. In germline, CDR1 is SGHAT, CDR2 FQDESV (reference sequence). Trimming removed 5 bases from V and 2 bases from J, with 18 bases in between. The CDR3 totals 16 residues. The CDR3 here is CASSPELDKSNTEAFF. CDR3 coding DNA: TGTGCCAGCAGCCCTGAATTAGACAAATCAAACACTGAAGCTTTCTTT.

The chain recombines TRBV7-9 with TRBJ2-2; 9 bases map to TRBD2. The germline gives CDR1 SEHNR, CDR2 FQNEAQ (reference sequence). Trimming cost V 2 bases and J 5 bases; bases outside gene matches: 6. This CDR3 spans 16 amino acids. In DNA form, the CDR3 reads TGTGCCAGCAGCTTATGGGCGGGAGGGCCGACCGGGGAGCTGTTTTTT. Residues: CASSLWAGGPTGELFF. The full variable domain, completed using reference TRBV7-9 and TRBJ2-2, is DTGVSQNPRHKITKRGQNVTFRCDPISEHNRLYWYRQTLGQGPEFLTYFQNEAQLEKSRLLSDRFSAERPKGSFSTLEIQRTEQGDSAMYLCASSLWAGGPTGELFFGEGSRLTVL.

CDR3 in DNA: TGTGCCAGCACGAAGGGGGCTGGATCTAATGAAAAACTGTTTTTT. Amino acids: CASTKGAGSNEKLFF. The rearrangement joins TRBV7-8 to TRBJ1-4; 7 nucleotides agree with TRBD1. The CDR3 covers 15 residues. CDR1 is SGHVS, CDR2 FQNEAQ, per germline. Germline trimming cut 7 bases from V and 3 bases from J; bases unmatched to any gene: 8.

This rearrangement joins TRBV7-3 to TRBJ1-1; possibly TRBD1 for D (5 bases). Per germline, CDR1 SGHTA and CDR2 FQGTGA. There are 15 residues in the CDR3. Trimming shortened V by 4 bases and J by 2 bases, and 14 bases separated the two germline ends. This CDR3 is CASSSTGRSNTEAFF. The CDR3 region has the DNA TGTGCCAGCAGCTCCACGGGACGGTCAAACACTGAAGCTTTCTTT.

The genes are TRBV30 and TRBJ2-7; 9 nucleotides line up with TRBD1. The CDR3 extends over 15 amino acids. V shed 1 base, J shed 3 bases, and the junction held 7 bases outside the gene matches. CDR1 is GTSNPN, CDR2 SVGIG, per germline (reference sequence). CDR3 sequence (DNA): TGTGCCTGGAGTGACCCCCCGGGACAGGGCTACGAGCAGTACTTC. Its protein product is CAWSDPPGQGYEQYF.

This chain uses TRBV6-1 with TRBJ1-1; D is uncertain. Germline CDR1 MNHNS, CDR2 SASEGT. The CDR3 runs to 15 residues. The V end was cut by 0 bases, the J end by 0 bases, with 8 bases between. The CDR3 loop reads CASSEARSLNTEAFF. The DNA for the CDR3 is TGTGCCAGCAGTGAAGCTAGGTCCCTGAACACTGAAGCTTTCTTT.

The rearrangement links TRBV6-6 to TRBJ2-7; D tentatively reads TRBD1 or TRBD2 (5 bases each). The germline gives CDR1 MNHNY, CDR2 SVGAGI (reference sequence). CDR3 size: 15 residues. Trimming left V 0 bases short and J 2 bases short, with 11 bases between. CDR3: CASSYSWDGTYEQYF. Here the CDR3 DNA reads TGTGCCAGCAGTTACTCTTGGGACGGGACCTACGAGCAGTACTTC.

This chain connects TRBV7-6 to TRBJ1-1; a possible D gene is TRBD1 (6 bases). Trimming stripped 5 bases from V and 3 bases from J, with 19 bases between. CDR1 is SGHVS and CDR2 is FNYEAQ in the germline V gene. There are 16 residues in the CDR3. The CDR3 is CASSPIWGAVDTEAFF. The DNA of the CDR3 is TGTGCCAGCAGCCCCATTTGGGGGGCAGTGGACACTGAAGCTTTCTTT.

The chain uses TRBV28 and TRBJ2-1; tentative D call: TRBD2 (6 bases). V lost 5 bases to trimming and J lost 3 bases, with 11 bases between them. Germline V CDR1 and CDR2: MDHEN, SYDVKM. The CDR3 runs to 14 residues. CDR3 residues: CASSNPGLYNEQFF. The CDR3 DNA follows: TGTGCCAGCAGTAACCCGGGACTCTACAATGAGCAGTTCTTC. Based on the CDR3 plus reference TRBV28 and TRBJ2-1, the full variable domain is DVKVTQSSRYLVKRTGEKVFLECVQDMDHENMFWYRQDPGLGLRLIYFSYDVKMKEKGDIPEGYSVSREKKERFSLILESASTNQTSMYLCASSNPGLYNEQFFGPGTRLTVL.